This paragraph reports one T cell receptor beta chain. This CDR3 is 16 amino acids long. CDR1 is SGHRS and CDR2 is YFSETQ in the germline V gene. The V gene lost 0 bases and the J gene lost 4 bases, with 13 bases spanning the gap. The data were obtained in a study of blood T cell repertoires in COVID-19. On the study more broadly: From T cells, B-cell-depleted T cells, or PBMCs came the material, which was cDNA or gDNA.

As processed by the authors: Amplified reference gene primers provided the basis for estimating nucleated cell counts. The method was immunoSEQ multiplex PCR; TCRdb's version includes in-frame clones alone and lacks a portion of them. V, J and clone size reflect that table, while D and trimming were determined from the DNA. The table shows 200,000 to 300,000 clones, with over 80% occurring only once. Sequences were obtained from peripheral blood. J is TRBJ1-4 and V is TRBV5-1; D uncertain. This receptor was identified in a woman between 40 and 50 years old who had recovered from COVID-19. The CDR3 nucleotides are TGCGCCAGCAGCTTGGCCAACCAGGCCTATAATGAAAAACTGTTTTTT. It yields the protein CASSLANQAYNEKLFF.